Sequencing of this TCR beta chain was carried out in a study of blood T cell repertoires in COVID-19. Per the original data handling: Using reference gene primer amplification, nucleated cell counts were estimated. The table came from immunoSEQ multiplex PCR; TCRdb's copy has only in-frame clones and leaves some out. V, J and clone size derive from that table, while D and trimming were established from the DNA sequence. This sample yields 65,000 to 100,000 clones, of which roughly nine tenths are seen a single time; roughly 8.7% belongs to the top ten. CDR3 size: 15 residues. Germline V gene data show CDR1 as SGHRS and CDR2 as YFSETQ. V gave up 3 bases and J gave up 1 base, with 13 bases separating them.

This TCR came from a man in his fifties or sixties with acute or convalescent COVID-19. The chain combines TRBV5-1 with TRBJ1-1; D is possibly TRBD1 (5 bases). Sequencing was performed on peripheral blood. The CDR3, as DNA: TGCGCCAGCAGCTGGGCGCAGGGCGGGAACACTGAAGCTTTCTTT. Its translation is CASSWAQGGNTEAFF.